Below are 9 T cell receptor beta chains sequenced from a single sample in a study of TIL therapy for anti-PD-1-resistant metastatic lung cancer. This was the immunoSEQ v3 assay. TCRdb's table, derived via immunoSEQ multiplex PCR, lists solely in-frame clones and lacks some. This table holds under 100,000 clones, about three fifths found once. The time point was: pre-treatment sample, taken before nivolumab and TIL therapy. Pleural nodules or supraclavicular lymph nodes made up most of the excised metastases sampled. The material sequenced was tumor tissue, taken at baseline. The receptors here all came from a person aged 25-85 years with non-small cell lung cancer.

Written as DNA, the CDR3 is TGTGCCTGGAGTGTGCTGGGGGGGGAGACCCAGTACTTC. Its translation is CAWSVLGGETQYF. This chain uses TRBV30 with TRBJ2-5; 7 bases are a match to TRBD2. The CDR3 covers 13 residues. Germline values: CDR1 GTSNPN, CDR2 SVGIG (reference sequence). V shed 0 bases, J shed 5 bases, and the junction held 3 bases outside the gene matches.

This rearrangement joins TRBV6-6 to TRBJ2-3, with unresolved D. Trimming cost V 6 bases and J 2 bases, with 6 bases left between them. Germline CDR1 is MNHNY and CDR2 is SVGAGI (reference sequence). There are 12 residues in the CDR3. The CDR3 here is CASSLLTDTQYF. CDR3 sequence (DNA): TGTGCCAGCAGCCTCCTCACAGATACGCAGTATTTT.

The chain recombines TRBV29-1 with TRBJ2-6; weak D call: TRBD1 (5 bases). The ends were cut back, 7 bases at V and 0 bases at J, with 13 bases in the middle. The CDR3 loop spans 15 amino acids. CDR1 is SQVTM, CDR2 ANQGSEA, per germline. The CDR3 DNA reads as TGCAGCGCGACAGAATACATCTCTGGGGCCAACGTCCTGACTTTC. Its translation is CSATEYISGANVLTF. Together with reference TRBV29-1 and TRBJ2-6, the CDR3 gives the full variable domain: SAVISQKPSRDICQRGTSLTIQCQVDSQVTMMFWYRQQPGQSLTLIATANQGSEATYESGFVIDKFPISRPNLTFSTLTVSNMSPEDSSIYLCSATEYISGANVLTFGAGSRLTVL.

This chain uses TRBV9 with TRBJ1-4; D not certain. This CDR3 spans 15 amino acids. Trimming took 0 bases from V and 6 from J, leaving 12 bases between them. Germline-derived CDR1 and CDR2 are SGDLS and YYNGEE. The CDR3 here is CASSVAGLPHEKLFF. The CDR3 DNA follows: TGTGCCAGCAGCGTAGCGGGTCTACCTCATGAAAAACTGTTTTTT.

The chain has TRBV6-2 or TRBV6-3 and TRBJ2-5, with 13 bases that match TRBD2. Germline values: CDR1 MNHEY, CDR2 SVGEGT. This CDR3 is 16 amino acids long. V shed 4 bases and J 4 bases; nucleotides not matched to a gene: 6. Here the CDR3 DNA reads TGTGCCAGCAGTTCTCCACGGACTAGCGGGGGAGAGACCCAGTACTTC. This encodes CASSSPRTSGGETQYF.

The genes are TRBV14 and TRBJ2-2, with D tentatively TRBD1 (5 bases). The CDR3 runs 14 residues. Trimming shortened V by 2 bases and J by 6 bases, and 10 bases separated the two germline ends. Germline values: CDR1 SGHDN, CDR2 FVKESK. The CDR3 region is CASSQTRGSGELFF. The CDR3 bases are TGTGCCAGCAGCCAAACAAGGGGTTCCGGGGAGCTGTTTTTT.

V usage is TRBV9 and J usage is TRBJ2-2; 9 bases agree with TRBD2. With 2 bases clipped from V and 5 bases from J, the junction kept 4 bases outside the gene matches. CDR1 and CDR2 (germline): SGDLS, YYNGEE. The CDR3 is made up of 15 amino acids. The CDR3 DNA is TGTGCCAGCAGCGTTAGCGGGAGAGCGACCGGGGAGCTGTTTTTT. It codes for CASSVSGRATGELFF.

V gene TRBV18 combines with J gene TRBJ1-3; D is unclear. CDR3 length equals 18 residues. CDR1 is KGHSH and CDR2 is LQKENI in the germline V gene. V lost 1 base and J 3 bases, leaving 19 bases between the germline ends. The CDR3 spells CASSPLSIQQAFGNTIYF. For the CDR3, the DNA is TGTGCCAGCTCACCACTTTCCATCCAGCAGGCTTTTGGAAACACCATATATTTT.

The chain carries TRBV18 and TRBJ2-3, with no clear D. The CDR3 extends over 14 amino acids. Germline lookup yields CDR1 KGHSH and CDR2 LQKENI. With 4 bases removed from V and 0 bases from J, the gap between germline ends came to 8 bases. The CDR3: CASSLTASTDTQYF. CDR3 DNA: TGTGCCAGCTCACTTACAGCTAGCACAGATACGCAGTATTTT.